The 32 T cell receptor beta chains in this list originate from one sample, sequenced in a study of blood T cells in healthy people across ages. A second roughly 6 to 11 cycle PCR used barcoded and J-beta primers. TCRdb re-called the 5' RACE reads with MiXCR, one entry per CDR3 protein. The profile shows roughly 1,700,000 distinct CDR3 sequences, 25% to 30% of them singletons. Sequenced material: blood. The receptors here all came from a woman in her 30s in good health.

The gene calls are TRBV29-1 and TRBJ2-5; 7 positions agree with TRBD1. CDR1 is SQVTM and CDR2 is ANQGSEA in the germline V gene. The CDR3 covers 13 residues. The J segment lost 5 bases and the V segment lost 3 bases, leaving 6 bases of the junction unmatched. In DNA form, the CDR3 reads TGCAGCGTTGAGGCAGGGGGAAGGGAGACCCAGTACTTC. Amino acid sequence: CSVEAGGRETQYF.

The chain employs TRBV2 and TRBJ2-4; D is ambiguous. This CDR3 has 12 amino acids. V lost 4 bases and J lost 13, with 14 bases in between. Germline V gene sequence: CDR1 SNHLY, CDR2 FYNNEI. CDR3 protein: CASSVIVGEQYF. The CDR3 bases are TGTGCCAGCAGTGTTATCGTAGGAGAGCAGTACTTC.

Turning to this clonotype: A much larger clone lies one base from this, so it may be a read error. The gene calls are TRBV28 and TRBJ2-7, with D possibly being TRBD1 (6 bases). The V gene lost 5 bases and the J gene lost 5 bases, with 16 bases spanning the gap. Germline V CDR1 and CDR2: MDHEN, SYDVKM. The CDR3 extends over 14 amino acids. The CDR3 loop is CASSVLTGINEQYF. The CDR3 coding sequence is TGTGCCAGCAGTGTATTAACAGGGATCAACGAGCAGTACTTC.

The rearrangement uses TRBV6-6 and TRBJ2-5; 9 bases fit TRBD2. J was trimmed by 4 bases and V by 2 bases; bases with no gene match: 5. CDR1 is MNHNY, CDR2 SVGAGI, per germline (reference sequence). This CDR3 is built from 15 residues. CDR3 nucleotides: TGTGCCAGCAGTTACCAAGCGGGAGGCCCAGAGACCCAGTACTTC. Translation gives CASSYQAGGPETQYF.

This clonotype was recorded at least ten times. The gene calls are TRBV29-1 and TRBJ2-1, with 8 bases identical to TRBD1. The germline V gene has CDR1 SQVTM and CDR2 ANQGSEA. Unmatched junction bases numbered 8, after V lost 6 bases and J lost 1 base. This CDR3 is built from 15 residues. CDR3: CSVEETGASYNEQFF. The DNA of the CDR3 is TGCAGCGTCGAGGAGACAGGGGCATCCTACAATGAGCAGTTCTTC.

This clonotype was seen more than once but under ten times. CDR3: CAISVGGQPQHF. The CDR3, as DNA: TGTGCCATCAGTGTTGGGGGTCAGCCCCAGCATTTT. The chain combines TRBV10-3 with TRBJ1-5; a weak D match, TRBD1 (5 bases). The CDR3 contains 12 residues. The germline gives CDR1 ENHRY, CDR2 SYGVKD. The germline V and J ends were trimmed by 4 bases and 6 bases, with 7 bases remaining between them.

A few counts support this clonotype. The chain combines TRBV6-2 or TRBV6-3 with TRBJ2-7, with D unclear. Germline V gene sequence: CDR1 MNHEY, CDR2 SVGEGT. CDR3 length equals 12 residues. Trimming stripped 2 bases from V and 3 bases from J, with 5 bases between. The CDR3 region is CASSYGYYEQYF. The CDR3 coding sequence is TGTGCCAGCAGTTACGGGTACTACGAGCAGTACTTC.

This chain connects TRBV4-3 to TRBJ1-1; weak D call: TRBD1 (5 bases). Germline V gives CDR1 LGHNA, CDR2 YSLEER. This CDR3 is 15 amino acids long. V lost 3 bases to trimming and J lost 2 bases, with 13 bases between them. The CDR3 sequence: CASSQAWGGNTEAFF. Written as DNA, the CDR3 is TGCGCCAGCAGCCAGGCGTGGGGGGGTAACACTGAAGCTTTCTTT.

The chain joins TRBV3-1 to TRBJ2-3, with D uncertain. Germline V gene lookup returns CDR1 LGHDT and CDR2 YNNKEL (reference sequence). With 3 bases removed from V and 0 bases from J, the gap between germline ends came to 10 bases. The CDR3 is made up of 15 amino acids. Here the CDR3 reads CASSQKHSSTDTQYF. In DNA form, the CDR3 reads TGTGCCAGCAGCCAGAAACACTCTAGCACAGATACGCAGTATTTT.

This clonotype was counted a single time. A much larger clone lies a single base off, so this may be a read error. The J gene is TRBJ2-7, the V gene TRBV5-1; perhaps TRBD1 as D (6 bases). In germline, CDR1 is SGHRS, CDR2 YFSETQ. This CDR3 contains 15 residues. The CDR3 loop reads CASSRAETGSNEQYF. CDR3 nucleotides: TGCGCCAGCAGTCGGGCTGAGACAGGCTCCAACGAGCAGTACTTC.

This chain connects TRBV7-2 to TRBJ1-5; D may be TRBD1 (5 bases). This CDR3 has 15 residues. Germline lookup yields CDR1 SGHTA and CDR2 FQGNSA. Trimming pared 3 bases from V and 3 bases from J, leaving 12 bases between. This chain's CDR3 is CASSFWDRPNQPQHF. In nucleotides, the CDR3 is TGTGCCAGCAGCTTTTGGGACCGACCCAATCAGCCCCAGCATTTT.

This clonotype was recorded at least ten times. This rearrangement joins TRBV12-3 or TRBV12-4 to TRBJ2-1; weak D call: TRBD2 (6 bases). The CDR3 is 14 amino acids. V was clipped by 7 bases and J by 8 bases, with 18 bases between them. The chain's CDR3 is CASKWGLPWDEQFF. CDR3 sequence (DNA): TGTGCCAGCAAGTGGGGACTGCCCTGGGATGAGCAGTTCTTC.

This clonotype was counted between two and nine times. This chain connects TRBV5-1 to TRBJ2-7, with D possibly matching TRBD2 (6 bases). CDR1 is SGHRS and CDR2 is YFSETQ in the germline V gene. Deletions cut 3 bases from V and 5 bases from J, with 15 bases between. The CDR3 has 14 residues. CDR3 loop: CASSWGDGLNEQYF. In DNA, the CDR3 is TGCGCCAGCAGCTGGGGGGACGGCCTCAACGAGCAGTACTTC.

The genes are TRBV6-5 and TRBJ1-1, with a weak D call TRBD1 (5 bases). The CDR3 spans 13 residues. V was cut by 6 bases and J by 4 bases, with 12 bases left in between. CDR1 and CDR2 (germline): MNHEY, SVGAGI. The DNA of the CDR3 is TGTGCCAGCAGGGCTCCCGGGGGCACTGAAGCTTTCTTT. Protein: CASRAPGGTEAFF.

The chain uses TRBV20-1 and TRBJ2-1, with a tentative D call TRBD2 (6 bases). CDR3 length equals 15 residues. Trimming took 0 bases from V and 8 from J, leaving 17 bases between them. Germline CDR1 DFQATT, CDR2 SNEGSKA (reference sequence). The CDR3 is CSARDLGGVGDEQFF. CDR3 nucleotides: TGCAGTGCTAGAGATTTGGGCGGGGTTGGGGATGAGCAGTTCTTC.

In its sample, this clonotype was seen a few times. The V and J genes are TRBV6-6 and TRBJ1-5, with 7 positions matching TRBD1. The CDR3 covers 15 residues. V trimming: 6 bases; J trimming: 6 bases; junction bases outside the gene matches: 11. Germline V lookup: CDR1 MNHNY, CDR2 SVGAGI (reference sequence). The CDR3 sequence: CASSSQGGGGQPQHF. CDR3 coding DNA: TGTGCCAGCAGCTCCCAGGGGGGAGGCGGTCAGCCCCAGCATTTT.

The CDR3 reads CASSQDVTYEQYF. The CDR3 bases are TGTGCCAGCAGCCAGGACGTAACCTACGAGCAGTACTTC. The gene calls are TRBV3-1 and TRBJ2-7; unclear D gene. The CDR3 totals 13 residues. The ends were cut back, 3 bases at V and 2 bases at J, with 8 bases in the middle. Germline V gene lookup returns CDR1 LGHDT and CDR2 YNNKEL (reference sequence).

The gene calls are TRBV20-1 and TRBJ1-2; D remains ambiguous. The CDR3 is 14 residues long. Germline-derived CDR1 and CDR2 are DFQATT and SNEGSKA (reference sequence). Trimming stripped 1 base from V and 4 bases from J, with 13 bases between. DNA for the CDR3: TGCAGTGCTAGAGTGTCAGACAATCCCTATGGCTACACCTTC. Protein product: CSARVSDNPYGYTF.

This clonotype was detected a few times. This CDR3 is CASSLPPSHYGYTF. For the CDR3, the DNA is TGTGCCAGCAGCTTACCTCCGTCCCACTATGGCTACACCTTC. The V gene is TRBV7-2, the J gene TRBJ1-2; no clear D gene. CDR1 is SGHTA, CDR2 FQGNSA, per germline. The ends were cut back, 2 bases at V and 3 bases at J, with 10 bases in the middle. The CDR3 totals 14 residues.

V gene TRBV12-3 or TRBV12-4 combines with J gene TRBJ2-7; weak D call: TRBD2 (5 bases). Trimming removed 1 base at V and 3 bases at J, with 13 bases between. This CDR3 contains 15 residues. As DNA, the CDR3 is TGTGCCAGCAGTTTAGACCTTGGCGGGTTCTACGAGCAGTACTTC. It yields the protein CASSLDLGGFYEQYF.

The chain combines TRBV5-1 with TRBJ2-4; 7 bases map to TRBD1. CDR3 length equals 18 residues. The V gene end was trimmed by 2 bases and the J gene end by 5 bases; junction bases not matched to a gene: 16. Looked up from germline, CDR1 is SGHRS and CDR2 is YFSETQ. This chain's CDR3 is CASSLSYRGRGRENIQYF. The DNA for the CDR3 is TGCGCCAGCAGCTTATCGTACAGGGGAAGGGGTCGTGAAAACATTCAGTACTTC.

The rearrangement links TRBV21-1 to TRBJ2-4; TRBD1 reflects the table's D call only, with no check against the DNA. TRBV21-1 is a pseudogene locus. The CDR3 runs 10 residues. Here the CDR3 DNA reads TGTGCCACACCTGTTTATGAGCAGTACTTC. Translating it yields CATPVYEQYF.

The chain employs TRBV28 and TRBJ2-2, with TRBD1 matching 9 bases. The V and J ends lost 6 bases and 4 bases, in that order; junction bases with no gene match: 9. This CDR3 region has 16 residues. The germline V gene has CDR1 MDHEN and CDR2 SYDVKM. The CDR3 nucleotides read TGTGCCAGCAGCAGCCCGGGACAGGGTGGCACCGGGGAGCTGTTTTTT. It is translated as CASSSPGQGGTGELFF.

The chain is built from TRBV20-1 and TRBJ2-5; TRBD2 is a possible D gene (6 bases). The CDR3 runs 16 residues. Trimming removed 5 bases from V and 1 base from J, with 20 bases in between. CDR1 is DFQATT and CDR2 is SNEGSKA in the germline V gene (reference sequence). The CDR3 protein is CSAGGTLFSAQETQYF. The CDR3 DNA sequence: TGCAGTGCTGGGGGGACCCTATTCTCAGCCCAAGAGACCCAGTACTTC.

This clonotype showed up just a few times. This chain links TRBV18 with TRBJ2-7; 7 nucleotides line up with TRBD1. J gave up 2 bases and V 6 bases, and 7 bases lay outside the gene matches. Germline V CDR1 and CDR2: KGHSH, LQKENI. CDR3 length: 14 residues. CDR3 sequence: CASSSGGNAYEQYF. For the CDR3, the DNA is TGTGCCAGCTCGTCAGGGGGTAACGCCTACGAGCAGTACTTC.

This rearrangement joins TRBV3-1 to TRBJ2-5; D not certain. The CDR3 is 16 amino acids. Germline V lookup: CDR1 LGHDT, CDR2 YNNKEL (reference sequence). Between the trimmed V and J ends, which lost 5 bases and 1 base, there was a span of 17 bases. The DNA of the CDR3 is TGTGCCAGCAGCGGCGGTGCGGAACCACTCCAAGAGACCCAGTACTTC. Translated: CASSGGAEPLQETQYF.

This clonotype was seen repeatedly, ten times or more. The chain employs TRBV5-6 and TRBJ2-1; the D gene is possibly TRBD2 (5 bases). Trimming took off 3 bases at V and 5 bases at J, with 15 bases between the two ends. The germline CDR1 and CDR2 sequences are SGHDT and YYEEEE. CDR3 length: 15 residues. The CDR3, as DNA: TGTGCCAGCAGCTGGAGGTGGGAGCAGAACAATGAGCAGTTCTTC. Its translation is CASSWRWEQNNEQFF.

This chain uses TRBV7-9 with TRBJ2-5; 11 bases are shared with TRBD2. The CDR3 is 16 residues long. Germline V CDR1 and CDR2: SEHNR, FQNEAQ (reference sequence). J gave up 2 bases and V 4 bases, and 6 bases lay outside the gene matches. The DNA of the CDR3 is TGTGCCAGCAGCTGGCAACTAGCGGGGGATCAAGAGACCCAGTACTTC. Protein sequence: CASSWQLAGDQETQYF.

In regard to this clonotype: This may arise from a read error, as a much more abundant clone is one base away. The chain recombines TRBV6-6 with TRBJ2-5; D unclear. Germline V CDR1 and CDR2: MNHNY, SVGAGI (reference sequence). With 6 bases removed from V and 5 bases from J, the gap between germline ends came to 13 bases. The CDR3 consists of 13 residues. CDR3 bases: TGTGCCAGCAGGGCTTGCGGTGGTGAGACCCAGTACTTC. This sequence encodes CASRACGGETQYF.

The gene calls are TRBV7-9 and TRBJ2-3; D not certain. Trimming cost V 5 bases and J 2 bases, with 14 bases left between them. CDR3 length: 15 amino acids. From germline, CDR1 is SEHNR and CDR2 FQNEAQ (reference sequence). The CDR3, as DNA: TGTGCCAGCAGCGAACACGGAAGTTTCACAGATACGCAGTATTTT. Translating it yields CASSEHGSFTDTQYF.

The chain carries TRBV2 and TRBJ2-1; perhaps TRBD2 as D (5 bases). The CDR3 has 14 residues. The germline V gene has CDR1 SNHLY and CDR2 FYNNEI. Trimming shortened V by 2 bases and J by 5 bases, and 10 bases separated the two germline ends. The CDR3 protein is CASSELASHNEQFF. CDR3 sequence (DNA): TGTGCCAGCAGTGAATTGGCTAGCCACAATGAGCAGTTCTTC.

In this sample, this clonotype turned up many times. V is TRBV29-1 and J is TRBJ2-7; no clear D gene. CDR3 length equals 13 residues. The germline CDR1 and CDR2 sequences are SQVTM and ANQGSEA. Trimming cost V 2 bases and J 4 bases, with 12 bases left between them. CDR3 bases: TGCAGCGTTGAACGTCCCGGTCGTTACGAGCAGTACTTC. Protein: CSVERPGRYEQYF.